This TCR beta chain is drawn from a study of blood T cell repertoires in COVID-19. Study overall: Both acute and convalescent COVID-19 samples were obtained from the United States, Italy and Spain. Sample material is recorded as cDNA or gDNA derived from T cells, B-cell-depleted T cells, or PBMCs.

This clone was seen only once. How the authors handled the data: Estimates of nucleated cell counts were drawn from the amplification of reference gene primers. The method was immunoSEQ multiplex PCR; TCRdb's version includes in-frame clones alone and lacks a portion of them. The V and J calls and clone size are taken from that table; D and trimming were inferred from the DNA. This table holds 200,000 or so clones, roughly 80% found once. The trim removed 0 bases at V and 6 bases at J, leaving 6 bases unmatched. This CDR3 contains 17 residues. The germline V gene encodes CDR1 SGHNT and CDR2 YYREEE (reference sequence).

This chain uses TRBV5-4 with TRBJ2-2, with 12 bases identical to TRBD2. The clonotype comes from a woman aged 55-70 years who had recovered from COVID-19. The source material was peripheral blood. In DNA, the CDR3 is TGTGCCAGCAGCTTGGGACTAGCGGGGGAAGTAGCCGGGGAGCTGTTTTTT. This gives the protein CASSLGLAGEVAGELFF.